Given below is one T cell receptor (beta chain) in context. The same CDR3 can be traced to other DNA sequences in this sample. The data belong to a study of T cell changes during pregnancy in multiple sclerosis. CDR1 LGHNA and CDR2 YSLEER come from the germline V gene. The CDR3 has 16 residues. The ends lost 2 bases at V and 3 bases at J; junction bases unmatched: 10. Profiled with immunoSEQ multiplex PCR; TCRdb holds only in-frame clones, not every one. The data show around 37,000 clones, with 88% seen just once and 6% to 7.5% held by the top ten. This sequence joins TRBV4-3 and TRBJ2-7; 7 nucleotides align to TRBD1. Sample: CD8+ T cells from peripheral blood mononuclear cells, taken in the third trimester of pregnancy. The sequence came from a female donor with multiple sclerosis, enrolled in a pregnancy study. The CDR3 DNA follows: TGCGCCAGCAGCCAAATCGACAGGGCGCCAATCTACGAGCAGTACTTC. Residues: CASSQIDRAPIYEQYF.